The 9 T cell receptor beta chains presented below share a single source sample, sequenced in a study of blood T cells in healthy people across ages. Together with a sample-barcoded 5' primer, a J-beta primer mix was included in a second PCR lasting roughly 6 to 12 cycles. TCRdb re-analysed the 5' RACE reads in MiXCR, keeping a single row per CDR3 protein. This sample has 1.4 million to 1.5 million distinct CDR3 sequences, with 42% found just once. Sequencing was carried out using blood. The receptors derive from a woman aged 18-30 years in good health.

This clonotype was detected a few times. The V gene is TRBV24-1, the J gene TRBJ2-3; a weak D match, TRBD1 (6 bases). Germline values: CDR1 KGHDR, CDR2 SFDVKD. This CDR3 is 17 amino acids long. V shed 3 bases and J shed 2 bases, with 17 bases lying between them. CDR3 bases: TGTGCCACCAGTGATCGACTCCTTCAGGGACACACAGATACGCAGTATTTT. It is translated as CATSDRLLQGHTDTQYF.

This clonotype was counted a few times. This chain uses TRBV11-2 with TRBJ2-3; 8 bases line up with TRBD2. The CDR3 extends over 17 amino acids. The V segment lost 1 base and the J segment 0 bases; nucleotides outside the gene matches: 6. CDR1 is SGHAT, CDR2 FQNNGV, per germline. The CDR3 here is CASSLGSGTRSTDTQYF. The DNA of the CDR3 is TGTGCCAGCAGCTTAGGTTCCGGGACTAGGAGCACAGATACGCAGTATTTT.

The V gene is TRBV20-1, the J gene TRBJ2-3; D uncertain. CDR1 is DFQATT and CDR2 is SNEGSKA in the germline V gene (reference sequence). This CDR3 contains 12 residues. Between the trimmed V and J ends, which lost 5 bases and 5 bases, there was a span of 11 bases. The CDR3 reads CSAPTWIDTQYF. The CDR3 nucleotides are TGCAGTGCTCCCACCTGGATAGATACGCAGTATTTT.

This chain links TRBV7-9 with TRBJ1-2, with TRBD1 as a possible D gene (5 bases). The V end lost 2 bases, the J end lost 8 bases, and 21 bases lay between the germline ends. The germline V gene has CDR1 SEHNR and CDR2 FQNEAQ (reference sequence). The CDR3 has 16 residues. CDR3 sequence reads: CASSLYPERDLDGYTF. In DNA, the CDR3 is TGTGCCAGCAGCTTATACCCCGAGCGGGACCTGGACGGCTACACCTTC.

The rearrangement joins TRBV28 to TRBJ1-2; possibly TRBD1 for D (5 bases). CDR1 is MDHEN and CDR2 is SYDVKM in the germline V gene. There are 14 residues in the CDR3. V lost 3 bases, J lost 8 bases, and 16 bases lay in between. The CDR3 is CASSFPTERLGYTF. The CDR3 nucleotides read TGTGCCAGCAGTTTCCCGACAGAGAGGTTGGGCTACACCTTC.

The chain has TRBV30 and TRBJ2-3, with no clear D. Trimming removed 3 bases at V and 0 bases at J, with 7 bases between. Per germline, CDR1 GTSNPN and CDR2 SVGIG (reference sequence). CDR3 size: 13 residues. This chain's CDR3 is CAWRHPSTDTQYF. CDR3 DNA: TGTGCCTGGAGGCATCCTAGCACAGATACGCAGTATTTT. The full variable domain, with the rest looked up from reference TRBV30 and TRBJ2-3, is SQTIHQWPATLVQPVGSPLSLECTVEGTSNPNLYWYRQAAGRGLQLLFYSVGIGQISSEVPQNLSASRPQDRQFILSSKKLLLSDSGFYLCAWRHPSTDTQYFGPGTRLTVL.

This clonotype appeared a few times. V usage is TRBV27 and J usage is TRBJ2-4; no firm D call. The end of the DNA fits TRBJ2-7 better, so the J call may be wrong. From germline, CDR1 is MNHEY and CDR2 SMNVEV (reference sequence). There are 13 residues in the CDR3. The DNA of the CDR3 is TGTGCCAGCAGTTTAGCGCTGGACGGCGAGCAGTACTTC. It codes for CASSLALDGEQYF.

This clonotype has only a few counts. The V call is TRBV12-3 or TRBV12-4, the J call TRBJ1-2; 11 bases fit TRBD1. The J segment lost 7 bases and the V segment lost 6 bases, leaving 13 bases of the junction unmatched. This CDR3 has 16 amino acids. CDR3 nucleotides: TGTGCCAGCAGCCCGGCCGGGACAGGGGGTGGTGGTGGCTACACCTTC. This translates into CASSPAGTGGGGGYTF.

This chain uses TRBV6-6 with TRBJ2-1; 9 bases agree with TRBD1. Germline CDR1 is MNHNY and CDR2 is SVGAGI (reference sequence). There are 14 residues in the CDR3. V lost 0 bases to trimming and J lost 9 bases; unmatched junction nucleotides: 3. Written as DNA, the CDR3 is TGTGCCAGCAGTTACTCGGACAGGGGACCTGAGCAGTTCTTC. The encoded protein is CASSYSDRGPEQFF.